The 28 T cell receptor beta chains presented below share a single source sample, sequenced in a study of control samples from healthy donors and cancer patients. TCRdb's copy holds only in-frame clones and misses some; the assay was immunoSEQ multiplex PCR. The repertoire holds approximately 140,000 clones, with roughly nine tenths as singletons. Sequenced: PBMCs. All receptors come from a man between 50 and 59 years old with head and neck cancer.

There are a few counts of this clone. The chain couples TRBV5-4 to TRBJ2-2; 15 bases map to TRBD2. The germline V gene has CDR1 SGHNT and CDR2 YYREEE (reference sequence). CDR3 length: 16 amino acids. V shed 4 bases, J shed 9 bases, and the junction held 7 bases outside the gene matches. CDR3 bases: TGTGCCAGCAGCCTGGGACTAGCGGGGGGTGAAAGGGAGCTGTTTTTT. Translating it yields CASSLGLAGGERELFF.

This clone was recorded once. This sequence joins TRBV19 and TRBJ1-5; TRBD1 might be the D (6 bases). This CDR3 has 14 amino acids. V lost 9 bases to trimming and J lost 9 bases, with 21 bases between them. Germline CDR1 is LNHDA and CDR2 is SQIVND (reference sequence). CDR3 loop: CASRDRTDGWPQHF. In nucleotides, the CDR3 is TGTGCCAGCCGAGACAGGACCGATGGATGGCCCCAGCATTTT.

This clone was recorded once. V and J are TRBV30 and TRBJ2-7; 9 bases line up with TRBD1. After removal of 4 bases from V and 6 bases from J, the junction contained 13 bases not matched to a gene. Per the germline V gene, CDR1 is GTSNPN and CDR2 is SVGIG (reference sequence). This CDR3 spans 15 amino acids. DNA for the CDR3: TGTGCCTGGATTAACCGGGACAGGGATATGGTCGAGCAGTACTTC. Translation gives CAWINRDRDMVEQYF.

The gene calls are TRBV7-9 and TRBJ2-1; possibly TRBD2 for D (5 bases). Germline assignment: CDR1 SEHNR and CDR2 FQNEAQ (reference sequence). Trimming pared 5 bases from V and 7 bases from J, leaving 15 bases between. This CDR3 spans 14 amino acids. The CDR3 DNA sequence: TGTGCCAGCAGCAGACTACTCACCGGGAATGAGCAGTTCTTC. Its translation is CASSRLLTGNEQFF. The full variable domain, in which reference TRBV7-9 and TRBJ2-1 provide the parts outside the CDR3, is DTGVSQNPRHKITKRGQNVTFRCDPISEHNRLYWYRQTLGQGPEFLTYFQNEAQLEKSRLLSDRFSAERPKGSFSTLEIQRTEQGDSAMYLCASSRLLTGNEQFFGPGTRLTVL.

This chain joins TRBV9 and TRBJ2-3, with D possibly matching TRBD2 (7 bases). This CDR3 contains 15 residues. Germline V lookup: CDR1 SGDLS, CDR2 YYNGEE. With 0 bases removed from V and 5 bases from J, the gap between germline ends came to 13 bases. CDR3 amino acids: CASSVATGGRDTQYF. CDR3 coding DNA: TGTGCCAGCAGCGTAGCTACGGGGGGCAGAGATACGCAGTATTTT.

In DNA, the CDR3 is TGTGCCAGCAGCTTGCCGGGCTTAACCTACGAGCAGTACTTC. This translates into CASSLPGLTYEQYF. The chain has TRBV5-8 and TRBJ2-7; D remains ambiguous. The CDR3 has 14 amino acids. The V end was cut by 1 base, the J end by 2 bases, with 10 bases between. CDR1 SGHTS and CDR2 YDEGEE come from the germline V gene.

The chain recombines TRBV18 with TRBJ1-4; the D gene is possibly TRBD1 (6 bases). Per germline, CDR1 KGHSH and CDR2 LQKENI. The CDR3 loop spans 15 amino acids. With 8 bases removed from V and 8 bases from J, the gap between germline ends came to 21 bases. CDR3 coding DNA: TGTGCCAGCAACGTCGGGGGGCAGGGCGGCGAAAAACTGTTTTTT. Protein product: CASNVGGQGGEKLFF.

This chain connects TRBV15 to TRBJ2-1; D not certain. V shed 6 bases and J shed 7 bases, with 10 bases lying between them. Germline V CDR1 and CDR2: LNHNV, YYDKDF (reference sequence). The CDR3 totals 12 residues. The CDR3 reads CATSTRTNEQFF. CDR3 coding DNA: TGTGCCACCAGTACAAGGACGAATGAGCAGTTCTTC. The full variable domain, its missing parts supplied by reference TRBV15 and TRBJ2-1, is DAMVIQNPRYQVTQFGKPVTLSCSQTLNHNVMYWYQQKSSQAPKLLFHYYDKDFNNEADTPDNFQSRRPNTSFCFLDIRSPGLGDTAMYLCATSTRTNEQFFGPGTRLTVL.

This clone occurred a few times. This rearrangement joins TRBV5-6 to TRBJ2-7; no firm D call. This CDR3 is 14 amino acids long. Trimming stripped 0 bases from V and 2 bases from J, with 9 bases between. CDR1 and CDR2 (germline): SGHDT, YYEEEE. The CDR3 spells CASSLGSSTYEQYF. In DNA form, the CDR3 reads TGTGCCAGCAGCTTGGGTTCTAGTACCTACGAGCAGTACTTC. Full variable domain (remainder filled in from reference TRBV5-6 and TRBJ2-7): DAGVTQSPTHLIKTRGQQVTLRCSPKSGHDTVSWYQQALGQGPQFIFQYYEEEERQRGNFPDRFSGHQFPNYSSELNVNALLLGDSALYLCASSLGSSTYEQYFGPGTRLTVT.

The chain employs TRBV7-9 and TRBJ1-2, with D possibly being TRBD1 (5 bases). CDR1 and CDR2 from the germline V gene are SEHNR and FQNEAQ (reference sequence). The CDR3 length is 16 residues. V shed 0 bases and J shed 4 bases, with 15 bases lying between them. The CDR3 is CASSLAWEGLGYGYTF. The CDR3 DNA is TGTGCCAGCAGCTTAGCGTGGGAGGGACTCGGCTATGGCTACACCTTC.

CDR3 sequence: CASSLEGRGFQSGGYTF. In DNA, the CDR3 is TGTGCCAGCAGCTTAGAAGGCAGGGGATTCCAGTCTGGTGGCTACACCTTC. V is TRBV11-2 and J is TRBJ1-2; TRBD1 is a possible D gene (6 bases). Trimming pared 0 bases from V and 7 bases from J, leaving 21 bases between. Germline CDR1 is SGHAT and CDR2 is FQNNGV. The CDR3 spans 17 residues.

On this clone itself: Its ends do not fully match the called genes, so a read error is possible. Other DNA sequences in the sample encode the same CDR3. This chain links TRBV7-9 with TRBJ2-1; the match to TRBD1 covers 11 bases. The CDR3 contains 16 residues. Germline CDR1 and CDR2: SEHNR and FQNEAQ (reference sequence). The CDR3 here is CASSAKRTGGTNEQFF. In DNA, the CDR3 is TGCGCCAGCAGCGCGAAAAGGACAGGGGGCACCAATGAGCAGTTCTTC.

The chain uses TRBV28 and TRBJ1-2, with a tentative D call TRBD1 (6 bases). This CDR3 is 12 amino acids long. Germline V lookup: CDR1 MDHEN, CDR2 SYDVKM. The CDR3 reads CARTGQSYGYTF. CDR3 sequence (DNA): TGTGCGAGGACCGGACAGAGCTATGGCTACACCTTC.

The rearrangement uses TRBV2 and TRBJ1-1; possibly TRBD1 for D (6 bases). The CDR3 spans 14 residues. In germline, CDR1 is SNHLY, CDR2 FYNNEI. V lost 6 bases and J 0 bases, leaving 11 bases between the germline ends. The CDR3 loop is CASSRGPLNTEAFF. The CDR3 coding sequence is TGTGCCAGCAGCAGGGGTCCCTTGAACACTGAAGCTTTCTTT. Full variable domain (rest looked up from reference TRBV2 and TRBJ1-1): EPEVTQTPSHQVTQMGQEVILRCVPISNHLYFYWYRQILGQKVEFLVSFYNNEISEKSEIFDDQFSVERPDGSNFTLKIRSTKLEDSAMYFCASSRGPLNTEAFFGQGTRLTVV.

The CDR3 spells CASSLSSGGETQYF. CDR3 DNA: TGTGCCAGCAGCTTGTCTAGCGGGGGTGAGACCCAGTACTTC. This chain joins TRBV5-6 and TRBJ2-5; 10 nucleotides agree with TRBD2. Trimming cost V 1 base and J 5 bases; bases outside gene matches: 2. Germline CDR1 SGHDT, CDR2 YYEEEE. CDR3 size: 14 residues.

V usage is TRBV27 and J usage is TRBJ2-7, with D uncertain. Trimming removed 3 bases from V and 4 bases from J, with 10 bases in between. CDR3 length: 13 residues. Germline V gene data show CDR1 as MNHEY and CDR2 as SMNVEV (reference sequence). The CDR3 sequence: CASSFLLSYEQYF. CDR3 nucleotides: TGTGCCAGCAGTTTCCTCCTAAGTTACGAGCAGTACTTC.

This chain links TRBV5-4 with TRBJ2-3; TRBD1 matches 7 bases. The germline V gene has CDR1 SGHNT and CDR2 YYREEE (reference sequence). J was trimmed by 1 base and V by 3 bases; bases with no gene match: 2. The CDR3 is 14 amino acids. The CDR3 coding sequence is TGTGCCAGCAGCTCAGGACAGGGCACAGATACGCAGTATTTT. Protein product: CASSSGQGTDTQYF.

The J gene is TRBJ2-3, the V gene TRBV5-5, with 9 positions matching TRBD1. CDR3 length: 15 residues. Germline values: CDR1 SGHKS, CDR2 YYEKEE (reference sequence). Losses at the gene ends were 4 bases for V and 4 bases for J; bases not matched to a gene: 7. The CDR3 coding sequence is TGTGCCAGCAGCAATTGGGACAGGGAGTCAGATACGCAGTATTTT. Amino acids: CASSNWDRESDTQYF.

The CDR3 spells CASSQDFPYSPNQPQHF. The CDR3 DNA follows: TGTGCCAGCAGCCAAGATTTTCCATACAGCCCCAATCAGCCCCAGCATTTT. The chain is built from TRBV14 and TRBJ1-5; D remains ambiguous. This CDR3 region has 17 residues. Germline CDR1 SGHDN, CDR2 FVKESK. Trimming took 0 bases from V and 3 from J, leaving 15 bases between them.

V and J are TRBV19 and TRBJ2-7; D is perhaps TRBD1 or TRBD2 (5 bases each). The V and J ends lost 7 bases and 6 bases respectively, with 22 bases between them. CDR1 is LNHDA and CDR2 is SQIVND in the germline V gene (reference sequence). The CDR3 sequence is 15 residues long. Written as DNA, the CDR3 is TGTGCCAGTAATAAAGGGGACCCCTTTATAGGCGAGCAGTACTTC. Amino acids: CASNKGDPFIGEQYF. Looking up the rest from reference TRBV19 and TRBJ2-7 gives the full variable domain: DGGITQSPKYLFRKEGQNVTLSCEQNLNHDAMYWYRQDPGQGLRLIYYSQIVNDFQKGDIAEGYSVSREKKESFPLTVTSAQKNPTAFYLCASNKGDPFIGEQYFGPGTRLTVT.

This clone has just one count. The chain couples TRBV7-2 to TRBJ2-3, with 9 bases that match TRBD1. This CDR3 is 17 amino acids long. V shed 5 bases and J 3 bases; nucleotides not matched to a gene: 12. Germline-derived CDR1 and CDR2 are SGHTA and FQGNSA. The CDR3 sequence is CASSTRLQGARTDTQYF. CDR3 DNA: TGTGCCAGCAGCACCCGACTACAGGGGGCGCGGACAGATACGCAGTATTTT. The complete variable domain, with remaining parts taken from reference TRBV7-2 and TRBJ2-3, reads GAGVSQSPSNKVTEKGKDVELRCDPISGHTALYWYRQSLGQGLEFLIYFQGNSAPDKSGLPSDRFSAERTGGSVSTLTIQRTQQEDSAVYLCASSTRLQGARTDTQYFGPGTRLTVL.

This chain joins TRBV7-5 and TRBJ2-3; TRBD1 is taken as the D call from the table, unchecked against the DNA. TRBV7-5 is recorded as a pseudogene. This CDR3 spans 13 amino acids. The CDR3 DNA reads TGTGTCAGAAGCTTAGACGCCGGGACAGGATTTTATTTT. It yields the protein CVRSLDAGTGFYF.

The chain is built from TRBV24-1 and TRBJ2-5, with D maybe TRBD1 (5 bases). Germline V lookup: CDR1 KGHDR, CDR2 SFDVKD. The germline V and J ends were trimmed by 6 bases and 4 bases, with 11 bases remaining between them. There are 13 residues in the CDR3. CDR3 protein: CATSQGMAETQYF. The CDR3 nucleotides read TGTGCCACCAGTCAGGGAATGGCAGAGACCCAGTACTTC.

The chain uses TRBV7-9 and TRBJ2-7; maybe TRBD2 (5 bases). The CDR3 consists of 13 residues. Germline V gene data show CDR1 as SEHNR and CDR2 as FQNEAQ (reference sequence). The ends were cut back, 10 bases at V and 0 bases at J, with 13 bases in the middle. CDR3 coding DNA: TGTGCCATTGCGGGCTTCCCCTCCTACGAGCAGTACTTC. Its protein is CAIAGFPSYEQYF.

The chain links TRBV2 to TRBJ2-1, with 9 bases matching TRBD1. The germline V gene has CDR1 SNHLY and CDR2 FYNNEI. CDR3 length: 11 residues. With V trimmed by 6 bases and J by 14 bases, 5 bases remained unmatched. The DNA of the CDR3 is TGTGCCAGCAGGGGGGACAGGGTTGAGTTCTTC. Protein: CASRGDRVEFF.

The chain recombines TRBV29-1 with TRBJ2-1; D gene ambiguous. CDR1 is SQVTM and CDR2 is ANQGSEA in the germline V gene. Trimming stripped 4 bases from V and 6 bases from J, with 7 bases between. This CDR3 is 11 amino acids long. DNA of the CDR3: TGCAGCGTTGGAGGTACCAATGAGCAGTTCTTC. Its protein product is CSVGGTNEQFF.

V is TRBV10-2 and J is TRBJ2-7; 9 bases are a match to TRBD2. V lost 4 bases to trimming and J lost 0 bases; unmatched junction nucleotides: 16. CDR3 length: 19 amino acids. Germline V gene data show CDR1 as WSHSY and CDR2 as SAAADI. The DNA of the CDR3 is TGCGCCAGCAGTGCACGATTAGGAGCTAGCGGGGTTAGCTCCTACGAGCAGTACTTC. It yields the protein CASSARLGASGVSSYEQYF.

CDR3 protein: CASSLGQGAYEQYF. CDR3 nucleotides: TGTGCCAGCAGCTTGGGACAGGGGGCCTACGAGCAGTACTTC. This rearrangement joins TRBV5-4 to TRBJ2-7; the match to TRBD1 covers 9 bases. There are 14 residues in the CDR3. V lost 0 bases and J lost 2; bases outside the gene matches: 0. From germline, CDR1 is SGHNT and CDR2 YYREEE (reference sequence).